This entry features one T cell receptor (beta chain) sequence. As yet, its antigen is unknown. Clones were sequenced by immunoSEQ multiplex PCR, and TCRdb holds only the in-frame ones, with some missing. Of just under 8,000 clones listed, roughly four fifths are singletons. These data belong to a study of graft-versus-host responses after intestinal transplantation. Study-level background: Each of the recipients got a multivisceral, liver-intestinal, or isolated intestinal transplant. After anti-thymocyte globulin induction, recipients took tacrolimus and steroids for three to four years.

Study-level results: Some GvH clones were seen earlier in gut or blood, suggesting intestinal origin. Association was observed between peak circulating GvH clone levels and early post-transplant HvG declines.

The V end lost 5 bases, the J end lost 6 bases, and 13 bases lay between the germline ends. In germline, CDR1 is SGHAT, CDR2 FQNNGV. CDR3 length: 13 amino acids. Graft material was processed, releasing intraepithelial and lamina propria lymphocytes. The sequence came from a human patient who received an intestinal transplant, so some T cells may come from the graft donor. This specimen consisted of ileum tissue, obtained roughly 230 days after intestinal transplant. The chain joins TRBV11-2 to TRBJ1-2; D is unclear. CDR3 sequence reads: CASSPQSQHGYTF. The CDR3 region has the DNA TGTGCCAGCAGCCCACAGTCACAGCATGGCTACACCTTC.